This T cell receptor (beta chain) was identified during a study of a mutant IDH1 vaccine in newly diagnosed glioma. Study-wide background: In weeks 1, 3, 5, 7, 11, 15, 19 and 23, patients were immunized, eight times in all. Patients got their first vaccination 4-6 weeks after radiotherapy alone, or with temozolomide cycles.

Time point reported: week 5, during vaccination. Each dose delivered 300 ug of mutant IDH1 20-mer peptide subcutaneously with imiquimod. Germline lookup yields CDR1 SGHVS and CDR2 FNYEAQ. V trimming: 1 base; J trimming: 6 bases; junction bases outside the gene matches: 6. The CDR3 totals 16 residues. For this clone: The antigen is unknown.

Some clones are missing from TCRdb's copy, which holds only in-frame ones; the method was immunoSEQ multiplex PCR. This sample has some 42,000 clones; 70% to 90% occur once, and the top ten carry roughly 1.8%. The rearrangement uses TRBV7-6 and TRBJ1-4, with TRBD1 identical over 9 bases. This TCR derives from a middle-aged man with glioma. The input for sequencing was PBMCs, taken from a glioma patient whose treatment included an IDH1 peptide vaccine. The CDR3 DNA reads TGTGCCAGCAGCTTAGGGAACAGGGGGCTTGATGAAAAACTGTTTTTT. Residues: CASSLGNRGLDEKLFF.